This entry lists 30 T cell receptor beta chains sequenced from one sample in a study of tumour-infiltrating T cells in Burkitt lymphoma. Sequencing used immunoSEQ multiplex PCR; TCRdb keeps in-frame clones, though not all of them. The data show about 1,800 clones, less than 15% seen once. Sequenced sample: tumor tissue. The receptors derive from a human donor with Burkitt lymphoma.

This clone ranks as large. The chain has TRBV9 and TRBJ2-3; D is ambiguous. V was pared by 0 bases and J by 0 bases, with 11 bases between. CDR1 is SGDLS and CDR2 is YYNGEE in the germline V gene. CDR3 length equals 16 residues. The CDR3 loop reads CASSVGNPSSTDTQYF. The CDR3 nucleotides read TGTGCCAGCAGCGTAGGGAACCCCTCGAGCACAGATACGCAGTATTTT.

This clone was detected only a few times. This chain links TRBV6-6 with TRBJ1-2; the match to TRBD1 covers 9 bases. Germline V gene data show CDR1 as MNHNY and CDR2 as SVGAGI (reference sequence). The CDR3 sequence is 13 residues long. The V gene end was trimmed by 4 bases and the J gene end by 6 bases; junction bases not matched to a gene: 3. CDR3 DNA: TGTGCCAGCAGTTGGACAGGGGCAGATGGCTACACCTTC. Its translation: CASSWTGADGYTF.

The chain combines TRBV9 with TRBJ1-4; D is ambiguous. V was clipped by 0 bases and J by 5 bases, with 14 bases between them. Germline assignment: CDR1 SGDLS and CDR2 YYNGEE. CDR3 size: 16 residues. The CDR3 nucleotides are TGTGCCAGCAGCGTAGGCCCGACGGGGAGAAATGAAAAACTGTTTTTT. The encoded protein is CASSVGPTGRNEKLFF. Filled out from reference TRBV9 and TRBJ1-4, the complete variable domain reads DSGVTQTPKHLITATGQRVTLRCSPRSGDLSVYWYQQSLDQGLQFLIQYYNGEERAKGNILERFSAQQFPDLHSELNLSSLELGDSALYFCASSVGPTGRNEKLFFGSGTQLSVL.

This clone was counted a few times. This chain connects TRBV7-6 to TRBJ1-2; D call uncertain. This CDR3 has 12 residues. V lost 5 bases and J 4 bases, leaving 8 bases between the germline ends. Germline-derived CDR1 and CDR2 are SGHVS and FNYEAQ. The CDR3, as DNA: TGTGCCAGCAGCCCCGGAGGCTATGGCTACACCTTC. Translating it yields CASSPGGYGYTF.

This chain connects TRBV30 to TRBJ1-1, with a weak D call TRBD1 (5 bases). CDR3 length equals 11 residues. The V end was cut by 4 bases, the J end by 6 bases, with 9 bases between. In germline, CDR1 is GTSNPN, CDR2 SVGIG (reference sequence). CDR3 region: CAWNSGSEAFF. The CDR3 region has the DNA TGTGCCTGGAACTCAGGGTCTGAAGCTTTCTTT. Full variable domain (remainder filled in from reference TRBV30 and TRBJ1-1): SQTIHQWPATLVQPVGSPLSLECTVEGTSNPNLYWYRQAAGRGLQLLFYSVGIGQISSEVPQNLSASRPQDRQFILSSKKLLLSDSGFYLCAWNSGSEAFFGQGTRLTVV.

V usage is TRBV27 and J usage is TRBJ2-7; 7 bases are a match to TRBD1. Germline-derived CDR1 and CDR2 are MNHEY and SMNVEV (reference sequence). The CDR3 sequence is 14 residues long. With V trimmed by 2 bases and J by 2 bases, 3 bases remained unmatched. The CDR3 reads CASSLKGATYEQYF. Here the CDR3 DNA reads TGTGCCAGCAGTTTAAAGGGGGCCACCTACGAGCAGTACTTC.

In this sample, this clone turned up a few times. The chain joins TRBV7-8 to TRBJ1-1; the match to TRBD1 covers 7 bases. CDR3 size: 15 residues. Germline loops: CDR1 SGHVS, CDR2 FQNEAQ. V shed 2 bases, J shed 4 bases, and the junction held 7 bases outside the gene matches. The CDR3 DNA is TGTGCCAGCAGCTTATGGGGTACAGGGGTCACTGAAGCTTTCTTT. This gives the protein CASSLWGTGVTEAFF. The entire variable domain, with the rest obtained from reference TRBV7-8 and TRBJ1-1, is as follows: GAGVSQSPRYKVAKRGQDVALRCDPISGHVSLFWYQQALGQGPEFLTYFQNEAQLDKSGLPSDRFFAERPEGSVSTLKIQRTQQEDSAVYLCASSLWGTGVTEAFFGQGTRLTVV.

The CDR3 DNA sequence: TGTGCCTGGGGGGGGCCCGGACAGGGGGCGCGAAACACCATATATTTT. Amino acid sequence: CAWGGPGQGARNTIYF. The genes are TRBV30 and TRBJ1-3; TRBD1 agrees at 11 bases. J was trimmed by 5 bases and V by 5 bases; bases with no gene match: 11. Germline V gives CDR1 GTSNPN, CDR2 SVGIG (reference sequence). This CDR3 is built from 16 residues.

This clone has a handful of counts. The CDR3 loop reads CASSETNRYPDTQYF. In DNA, the CDR3 is TGTGCCAGCAGTGAAACGAACAGGTATCCAGATACGCAGTATTTT. The chain links TRBV6-1 to TRBJ2-3, with TRBD1 as a possible D gene (5 bases). V was clipped by 2 bases and J by 4 bases, with 13 bases between them. From germline, CDR1 is MNHNS and CDR2 SASEGT. The CDR3 loop spans 15 amino acids.

This clone appeared a few times. The chain employs TRBV4-3 and TRBJ1-2; a possible D gene is TRBD1 (5 bases). V was pared by 5 bases and J by 3 bases, with 10 bases between. Germline V gene lookup returns CDR1 LGHNA and CDR2 YSLEER. This CDR3 comprises 13 residues. The CDR3 DNA reads TGCGCCAGCAGCAACATGGGGGACTATGGCTACACCTTC. Encoded protein: CASSNMGDYGYTF.

The gene calls are TRBV20-1 and TRBJ2-3; D gene unclear. The V gene lost 0 bases and the J gene lost 10 bases, with 8 bases spanning the gap. Germline V gives CDR1 DFQATT, CDR2 SNEGSKA (reference sequence). The CDR3 length is 11 residues. CDR3: CSARDGQAQYF. The CDR3 nucleotides are TGCAGTGCTAGAGATGGGCAGGCGCAGTATTTT.

In this sample, this clone turned up a few times. The chain is built from TRBV7-2 and TRBJ1-6; D uncertain. V was shortened by 3 bases and J by 10 bases, with 10 bases between the two germline ends. Germline CDR1 SGHTA, CDR2 FQGNSA. CDR3 length equals 13 residues. DNA for the CDR3: TGTGCCAGCAGCTTGACAAGCGGATCACCCCTCCACTTT. Translated: CASSLTSGSPLHF.

The table lists this clone with a few counts. CDR3 loop: CASSLLGPPYGYTF. In nucleotides, the CDR3 is TGCGCCAGCAGCCTTCTGGGACCCCCCTATGGCTACACCTTC. The V and J genes are TRBV5-1 and TRBJ1-2, with D tentatively TRBD1 (5 bases). From germline, CDR1 is SGHRS and CDR2 YFSETQ. Between the trimmed V and J ends, which lost 4 bases and 4 bases, there was a span of 14 bases. The CDR3 sequence is 14 residues long.

The chain combines TRBV2 with TRBJ1-1; D not resolved. V gave up 0 bases and J gave up 3 bases, with 5 bases separating them. The CDR3 is 13 amino acids. Germline-derived CDR1 and CDR2 are SNHLY and FYNNEI. CDR3 in amino acids: CASSEAGYTEAFF. CDR3 DNA sequence: TGTGCCAGCAGTGAAGCAGGGTACACTGAAGCTTTCTTT.

The V call is TRBV9, the J call TRBJ1-1, with TRBD1 matching 8 bases. The V gene's germline CDR1 is SGDLS and CDR2 YYNGEE. The junction had 9 bases not matched to a gene; V was cut back by 3 bases and J by 2 bases. CDR3 size: 16 residues. The CDR3 DNA sequence: TGTGCCAGCAGCGCGTCCCGGGACAGGTTTAACACTGAAGCTTTCTTT. Translated: CASSASRDRFNTEAFF.

This clone is labeled as large (0.1 to 1%). The chain is built from TRBV7-2 and TRBJ2-7; D call uncertain. CDR3 size: 14 residues. V dropped 2 bases and J dropped 2 bases, with 10 bases sitting between them. CDR1 is SGHTA, CDR2 FQGNSA, per germline. The CDR3 sequence is CASSLNGPTYEQYF. CDR3 bases: TGTGCCAGCAGCTTAAATGGGCCGACCTACGAGCAGTACTTC.

This sequence joins TRBV6-1 and TRBJ1-3, with D perhaps matching TRBD1 (6 bases). Trimming left V 4 bases short and J 0 bases short, with 19 bases between. The CDR3 loop spans 18 amino acids. Germline lookup yields CDR1 MNHNS and CDR2 SASEGT. The DNA for the CDR3 is TGTGCCAGCAGTGCCCTCCAGGGGATAGTATCCTCTGGAAACACCATATATTTT. It yields the protein CASSALQGIVSSGNTIYF.

This chain connects TRBV4-3 to TRBJ2-5, with a possible D match to TRBD2 (5 bases). TRBJ2-7 explains the end of the DNA better; the J call may be wrong. The CDR3 has 13 amino acids. Per the germline V gene, CDR1 is LGHNA and CDR2 is YSLEER. CDR3 DNA sequence: TGCGCCAGCAGCCAAGATAGGGCGGGCGAGCAGTACTTC. Translation gives CASSQDRAGEQYF.

This sequence joins TRBV18 and TRBJ2-3, with TRBD2 identical over 14 bases. The V gene's germline CDR1 is KGHSH and CDR2 LQKENI. V dropped 5 bases and J dropped 1; count of bases not matched to a gene: 2. The CDR3 runs to 16 residues. The CDR3 protein is CASSTGLAGGTDTQYF. The CDR3 coding sequence is TGTGCCAGCTCAACGGGACTAGCGGGGGGCACAGATACGCAGTATTTT.

This clone was found a few times. V and J are TRBV27 and TRBJ2-1, with D possibly being TRBD1 (6 bases). Germline V lookup: CDR1 MNHEY, CDR2 SMNVEV (reference sequence). The CDR3 covers 13 residues. V gave up 9 bases and J gave up 5 bases, with 14 bases separating them. The DNA of the CDR3 is TGTGCCAGGCCTCGGACAGTTAACAATGAGCAGTTCTTC. It encodes CARPRTVNNEQFF.

This clone was detected a few times. The rearrangement links TRBV6-1 to TRBJ2-7; 8 nucleotides match TRBD2. The CDR3 loop spans 14 amino acids. Germline-derived CDR1 and CDR2 are MNHNS and SASEGT. With 2 bases clipped from V and 2 bases from J, the junction kept 2 bases outside the gene matches. DNA of the CDR3: TGTGCCAGCAGTGAACCGGGGGGGGCCTACGAGCAGTACTTC. Residues: CASSEPGGAYEQYF.

The chain's CDR3 is CASSQDPVTLSSYNEQFF. The DNA for the CDR3 is TGCGCCAGCAGCCAAGATCCAGTGACCTTGAGCTCCTACAATGAGCAGTTCTTC. V usage is TRBV4-1 and J usage is TRBJ2-1; no clear D. Germline CDR1 reads MGHRA; CDR2 reads YSYEKL. V lost 0 bases and J lost 0, with 15 bases in between. CDR3 size: 18 residues.

This clone has a handful of counts. The genes are TRBV14 and TRBJ1-1; TRBD1 aligns across 12 bases. Germline lookup yields CDR1 SGHDN and CDR2 FVKESK. This CDR3 has 19 residues. V shed 0 bases, J shed 8 bases, and the junction held 16 bases outside the gene matches. The CDR3 is CASSQDGVCRDRGREEAFF. The CDR3 region has the DNA TGTGCCAGCAGCCAAGATGGGGTGTGCCGGGACAGGGGGCGCGAGGAAGCTTTCTTT.

CDR3 sequence: CASSPTGHLNTDTQYF. The CDR3 DNA reads as TGTGCCAGCAGCCCCACGGGACATCTAAACACAGATACGCAGTATTTT. The chain combines TRBV25-1 with TRBJ2-3, with a tentative D call TRBD1 (6 bases). Germline lookup yields CDR1 MGHDK and CDR2 SYGVNS. The CDR3 totals 16 residues. V lost 6 bases to trimming and J lost 2 bases, with 18 bases between them.

The chain is built from TRBV4-3 and TRBJ2-7, with a possible D match to TRBD2 (5 bases). CDR1 is LGHNA and CDR2 is YSLEER in the germline V gene. This CDR3 is 13 amino acids long. The V end was cut by 0 bases, the J end by 6 bases, with 9 bases between. CDR3 region: CASSQDRAGEQYF. In DNA, the CDR3 is TGCGCCAGCAGCCAAGATAGGGCGGGCGAGCAGTACTTC.

The chain is built from TRBV9 and TRBJ2-5; tentatively, D is TRBD1 or TRBD2 (5 bases each). Per the germline V gene, CDR1 is SGDLS and CDR2 is YYNGEE. This CDR3 is built from 15 residues. V was trimmed by 0 bases and J by 5 bases, leaving 14 bases between them. DNA for the CDR3: TGTGCCAGCAGCGTAGGAGACAGTACGGGGGAGACCCAGTACTTC. Translated, it gives CASSVGDSTGETQYF.

This clone appeared a few times. This chain uses TRBV27 with TRBJ1-5; 8 positions agree with TRBD1. V gave up 5 bases and J gave up 0 bases; unmatched junction bases: 6. In germline, CDR1 is MNHEY, CDR2 SMNVEV (reference sequence). The CDR3 contains 16 residues. This CDR3 is CASSRQGQYSNQPQHF. The CDR3 DNA is TGTGCCAGCAGTCGACAGGGGCAATATAGCAATCAGCCCCAGCATTTT.

This clone appeared a few times. This sequence joins TRBV11-2 and TRBJ2-3, with 9 bases matching TRBD2. The germline gives CDR1 SGHAT, CDR2 FQNNGV. The CDR3 length is 17 residues. The V gene end was trimmed by 3 bases and the J gene end by 4 bases; junction bases not matched to a gene: 11. The CDR3 protein is CASSFPAGGLISDTQYF. Written as DNA, the CDR3 is TGTGCCAGCAGCTTTCCCGCGGGGGGGCTCATTTCAGATACGCAGTATTTT. The full variable domain, in which reference TRBV11-2 and TRBJ2-3 provide the parts outside the CDR3, is EAGVAQSPRYKIIEKRQSVAFWCNPISGHATLYWYQQILGQGPKLLIQFQNNGVVDDSQLPKDRFSAERLKGVDSTLKIQPAKLEDSAVYLCASSFPAGGLISDTQYFGPGTRLTVL.

The rearrangement uses TRBV4-2 and TRBJ1-3; D is undetermined. Trimming stripped 0 bases from V and 0 bases from J, with 9 bases between. Germline-derived CDR1 and CDR2 are LGHNA and YNFKEQ. This CDR3 region has 16 residues. The CDR3 nucleotides read TGTGCCAGCAGCCAAGATCCGCGGAGCTCTGGAAACACCATATATTTT. Translating it yields CASSQDPRSSGNTIYF.

The V and J genes are TRBV13 and TRBJ2-7; 7 nucleotides align to TRBD1. The germline CDR1 and CDR2 sequences are PRHDT and FYEKMQ (reference sequence). Trimming removed 0 bases from V and 3 bases from J; junction bases left unmatched: 8. The CDR3 is 16 amino acids. The CDR3 region is CASSLGGGRGFYEQYF. The CDR3, as DNA: TGTGCCAGCAGCTTAGGAGGGGGCAGGGGGTTCTACGAGCAGTACTTC.